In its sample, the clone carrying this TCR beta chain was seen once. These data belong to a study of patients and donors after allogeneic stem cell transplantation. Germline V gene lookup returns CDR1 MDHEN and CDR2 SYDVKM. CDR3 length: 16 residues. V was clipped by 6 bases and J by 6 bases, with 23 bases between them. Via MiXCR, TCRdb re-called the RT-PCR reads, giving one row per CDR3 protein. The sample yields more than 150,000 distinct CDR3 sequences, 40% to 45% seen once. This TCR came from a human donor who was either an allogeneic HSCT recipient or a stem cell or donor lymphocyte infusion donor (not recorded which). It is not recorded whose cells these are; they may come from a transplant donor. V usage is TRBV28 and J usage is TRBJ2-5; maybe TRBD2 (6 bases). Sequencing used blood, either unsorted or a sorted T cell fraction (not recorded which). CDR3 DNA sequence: TGTGCCAGCAGCTCCCCGGCTCCGGGAGACGGAAAGACCCAGTACTTC. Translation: CASSSPAPGDGKTQYF.